Listed below are T cell receptor beta chains from one sample, sequenced in a study of siplizumab effects on memory and regulatory T cells. Some clones are missing from TCRdb's copy, which holds only in-frame ones; the method was immunoSEQ multiplex PCR. Of around 82,000 clones in the sample, about 92% were seen once. Sample: CD8+ T cells sorted from blood. These receptor sequences come from a human donor in good health. Each CDR3 is given with its conserved first and last residue. Each record gives: D gene, V gene, J gene, CDR3 protein. A D gene is named only where the DNA matches it firmly.

D: .
V: TRBV6-1
J: TRBJ2-1
CDR3: CASRAIYNEQFF

D: .
V: TRBV29-1
J: TRBJ2-1
CDR3: CSVLTSGEQFF

D: .
V: TRBV19
J: TRBJ2-1
CDR3: CASVSYNEQFF

D: TRBD1
V: TRBV11-2
J: TRBJ1-2
CDR3: CASSLEQGPLYGYTF

D: .
V: TRBV12-5
J: TRBJ2-7
CDR3: CASGSETLHEQYF

D: .
V: TRBV20-1
J: TRBJ2-5
CDR3: CSAREGETQYF

D: .
V: TRBV6-6
J: TRBJ1-5
CDR3: CASRPQAHQPQHF

D: .
V: TRBV4-1
J: TRBJ2-2
CDR3: CASSQVPATGELFF

D: .
V: TRBV29-1
J: TRBJ1-2
CDR3: CSVEDATGLRGYGYTF

D: TRBD1
V: TRBV4-1
J: TRBJ1-4
CDR3: CASSHPKTGTDAATNEKLFF

D: .
V: TRBV13
J: TRBJ2-2
CDR3: CASSLGGVQMNTGELFF

D: .
V: TRBV21-1
J: TRBJ2-5
CDR3: CASSKVCRRGGCQETQYF

D: .
V: TRBV19
J: TRBJ1-1
CDR3: CASSIGGRAGTEAFF

D: TRBD1
V: TRBV4-3
J: TRBJ1-2
CDR3: CASSQETGQVFGGYTF

D: TRBD2
V: TRBV2
J: TRBJ2-1
CDR3: CARENSGGNFNEQFF

D: TRBD2
V: TRBV7-6
J: TRBJ2-1
CDR3: CASSSTSGGANEQFF

D: TRBD1
V: TRBV5-1
J: TRBJ1-4
CDR3: CASSPGQGAQEKLFF

D: TRBD2
V: TRBV9
J: TRBJ2-3
CDR3: CASSVEGTSGLLTDTQYF

D: .
V: TRBV27
J: TRBJ1-1
CDR3: CASSFDTAGPNTEAFF

D: TRBD1
V: TRBV19
J: TRBJ2-7
CDR3: CASSSGQGYSYEQYF

D: .
V: TRBV12-5
J: TRBJ2-7
CDR3: CASGLGVEQYF

D: .
V: TRBV4-2
J: TRBJ1-1
CDR3: CASSQRGGTEAFF

D: .
V: TRBV4-2
J: TRBJ2-2
CDR3: CASSGGNTGELFF

D: .
V: TRBV9
J: TRBJ2-5
CDR3: CASSGSGTLQETQYF

D: TRBD2
V: TRBV19
J: TRBJ2-7
CDR3: CASSPGLAGGPMDEQYF

D: .
V: TRBV7-9
J: TRBJ2-7
CDR3: CASRAGQDSYEQYF

D: TRBD1
V: TRBV2
J: TRBJ2-7
CDR3: CASSHNPGQGEYEQYF

D: .
V: TRBV27
J: TRBJ1-1
CDR3: CASSFSTTHEAFF

D: TRBD2
V: TRBV9
J: TRBJ2-1
CDR3: CASSDGGGPYNEQFF

D: .
V: TRBV27
J: TRBJ1-5
CDR3: CASGYSNQPQHF

D: .
V: TRBV12-5
J: TRBJ1-2
CDR3: CASGLTDPHRAGYTF

D: TRBD1
V: TRBV4-1
J: TRBJ2-7
CDR3: CASSPLGTGGSYEQYF

D: .
V: TRBV19
J: TRBJ1-2
CDR3: CASSMAGESMDYGYTF

D: TRBD1
V: TRBV4-3
J: TRBJ2-2
CDR3: CASSQETYRGRTGELFF

D: .
V: TRBV23-1
J: TRBJ1-4
CDR3: CARPPRDGNEKLFF

D: TRBD1
V: TRBV4-1
J: TRBJ2-7
CDR3: CASSQAAPGQGNEQYF

D: .
V: TRBV5-5
J: TRBJ2-2
CDR3: CASSSGSTGELFF

D: TRBD2
V: TRBV19
J: TRBJ2-7
CDR3: CASSILAGELYEQYF

D: .
V: TRBV10-2
J: TRBJ2-1
CDR3: CASSDVGEQFF

D: .
V: TRBV9
J: TRBJ2-3
CDR3: CASTRWGGGSTDTQYF

D: .
V: TRBV4-2
J: TRBJ2-7
CDR3: CASNQGGNEQYF